This T cell receptor beta chain was identified in a study of Graves' ophthalmopathy and Graves' hyperthyroidism. The study amplified TCR beta CDR3 regions using RNA transcripts. RT-PCR with HTBI primers came first, then second-round multiplex PCR. TCRdb fed the multiplex PCR reads into MiXCR, producing one record per CDR3 protein. The repertoire includes a few hundred thousand distinct CDR3 sequences, roughly 15% of them detected once, and roughly 2.4% sits in the top ten. This clonotype was counted at least ten times. Antigen: not known. Germline CDR1 and CDR2: SGHTA and FQGNSA. The CDR3 spans 16 residues. Trimming at V came to 5 bases and at J to 0 bases, leaving 6 bases not matched to a gene. Study-level results: Ophthalmopathy could be told apart from stable hyperthyroidism by a 13-signature model (approximately 91% sensitivity, around 84% specificity).

The sequence was obtained from an adult woman with stable Graves' hyperthyroidism. Source material: peripheral blood. The rearrangement uses TRBV7-2 and TRBJ2-4, with 8 bases lining up with TRBD1. The CDR3 protein is CASSPRTGLAKNIQYF. The CDR3 DNA follows: TGTGCCAGCAGCCCCAGGACAGGGCTAGCCAAAAACATTCAGTACTTC.